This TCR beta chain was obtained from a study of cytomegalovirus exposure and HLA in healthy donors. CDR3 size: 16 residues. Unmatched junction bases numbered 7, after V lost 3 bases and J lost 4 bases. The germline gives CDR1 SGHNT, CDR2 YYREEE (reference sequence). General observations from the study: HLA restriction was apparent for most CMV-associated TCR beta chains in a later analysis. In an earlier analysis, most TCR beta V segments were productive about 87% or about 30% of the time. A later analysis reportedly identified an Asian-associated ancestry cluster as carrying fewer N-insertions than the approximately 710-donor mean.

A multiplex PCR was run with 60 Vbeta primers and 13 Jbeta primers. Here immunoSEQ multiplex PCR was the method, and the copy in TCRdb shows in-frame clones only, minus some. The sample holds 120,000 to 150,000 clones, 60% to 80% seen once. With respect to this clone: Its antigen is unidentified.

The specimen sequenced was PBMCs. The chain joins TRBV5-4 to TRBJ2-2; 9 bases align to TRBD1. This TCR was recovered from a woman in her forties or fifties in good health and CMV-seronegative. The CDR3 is CASSYLQGAGTGELFF. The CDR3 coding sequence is TGTGCCAGCAGCTACCTACAGGGGGCAGGCACCGGGGAGCTGTTTTTT.